This TCR beta chain was recovered during a study of a mutant IDH1 vaccine in newly diagnosed glioma. Study-level background: It was radiotherapy, temozolomide, or both that patients received previously, with most receiving both.

The CDR3 sequence is 14 residues long. Germline loops: CDR1 MNHNS, CDR2 SASEGT. Trimming took 2 bases from V and 8 from J, leaving 13 bases between them. A word on this clone: What it recognizes is unknown.

Findings and limits, study-wide: Changes in the top peripheral T cell clonotypes seemingly had no bearing on pseudoprogression.

Profiling relied on immunoSEQ multiplex PCR, and the TCRdb table lists in-frame clones only, not all of them. The table shows roughly 35,000 clones, with less than 90% occurring only once. As to time point: baseline, week 1 (first vaccination visit). Documented treatment: pre-vaccination baseline after standard-of-care therapy. The chain is built from TRBV6-1 and TRBJ2-4; D may be TRBD2 (6 bases). The sequence derives from a woman between 40 and 55 years old with glioma. This specimen consisted of PBMCs, obtained from a glioma patient treated with radiotherapy, temozolomide or both. CDR3 nucleotides: TGTGCCAGCAGTGAAAGTTTATGGGGGGACATTCAGTACTTC. Amino acid sequence: CASSESLWGDIQYF.